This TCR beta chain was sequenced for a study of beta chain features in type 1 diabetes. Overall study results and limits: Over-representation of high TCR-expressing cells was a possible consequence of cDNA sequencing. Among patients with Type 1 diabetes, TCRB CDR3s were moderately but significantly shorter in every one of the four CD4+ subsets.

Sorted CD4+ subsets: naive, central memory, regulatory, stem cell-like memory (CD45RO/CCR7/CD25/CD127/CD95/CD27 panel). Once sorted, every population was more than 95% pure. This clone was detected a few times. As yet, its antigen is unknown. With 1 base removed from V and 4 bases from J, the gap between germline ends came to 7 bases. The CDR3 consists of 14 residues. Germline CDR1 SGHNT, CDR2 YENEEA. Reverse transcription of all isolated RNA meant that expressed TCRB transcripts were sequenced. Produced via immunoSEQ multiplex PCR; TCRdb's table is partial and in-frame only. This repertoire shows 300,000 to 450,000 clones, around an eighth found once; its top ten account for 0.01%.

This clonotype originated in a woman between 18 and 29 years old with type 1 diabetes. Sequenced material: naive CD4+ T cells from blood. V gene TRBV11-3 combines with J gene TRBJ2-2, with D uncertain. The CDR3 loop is CASSLGSGTGELFF. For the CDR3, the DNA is TGTGCCAGCAGCTTAGGCTCCGGCACCGGGGAGCTGTTTTTT.